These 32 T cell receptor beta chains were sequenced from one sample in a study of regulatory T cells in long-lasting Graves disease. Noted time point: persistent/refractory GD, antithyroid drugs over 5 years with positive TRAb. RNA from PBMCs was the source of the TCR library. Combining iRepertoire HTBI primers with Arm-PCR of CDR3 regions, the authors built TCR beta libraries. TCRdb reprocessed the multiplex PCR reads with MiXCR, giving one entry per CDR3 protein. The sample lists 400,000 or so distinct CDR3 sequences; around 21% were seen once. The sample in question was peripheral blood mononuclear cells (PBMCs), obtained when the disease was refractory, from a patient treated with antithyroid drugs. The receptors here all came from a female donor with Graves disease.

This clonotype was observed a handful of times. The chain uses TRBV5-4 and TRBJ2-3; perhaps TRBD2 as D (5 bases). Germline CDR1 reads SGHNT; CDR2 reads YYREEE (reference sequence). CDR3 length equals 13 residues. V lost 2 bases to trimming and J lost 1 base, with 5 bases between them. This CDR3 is CASSLAGTDTQYF. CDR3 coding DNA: TGTGCCAGCAGCTTAGCGGGCACAGATACGCAGTATTTT.

The CDR3 bases are TGTGCCAGCAGACCAGGGATCTCTGGGGCCAACGTCCTGACTTTC. It yields the protein CASRPGISGANVLTF. The rearrangement links TRBV5-4 to TRBJ2-6; a possible D gene is TRBD1 (5 bases). This CDR3 spans 15 amino acids. Germline lookup yields CDR1 SGHNT and CDR2 YYREEE (reference sequence). V lost 5 bases, J lost 0 bases, and 9 bases lay in between.

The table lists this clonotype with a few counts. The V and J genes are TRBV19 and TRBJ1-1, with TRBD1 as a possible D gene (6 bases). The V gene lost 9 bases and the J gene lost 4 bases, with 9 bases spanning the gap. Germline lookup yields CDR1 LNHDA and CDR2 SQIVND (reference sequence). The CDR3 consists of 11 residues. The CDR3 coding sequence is TGTGCCAGCACAGGGTTCACTGAAGCTTTCTTT. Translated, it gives CASTGFTEAFF. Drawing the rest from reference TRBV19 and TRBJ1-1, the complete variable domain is DGGITQSPKYLFRKEGQNVTLSCEQNLNHDAMYWYRQDPGQGLRLIYYSQIVNDFQKGDIAEGYSVSREKKESFPLTVTSAQKNPTAFYLCASTGFTEAFFGQGTRLTVV.

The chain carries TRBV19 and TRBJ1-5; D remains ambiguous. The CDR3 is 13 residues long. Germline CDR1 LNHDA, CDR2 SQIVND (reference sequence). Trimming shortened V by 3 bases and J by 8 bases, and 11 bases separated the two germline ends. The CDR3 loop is CASSMSSVEPQHF. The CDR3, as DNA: TGTGCCAGTAGTATGAGTTCAGTAGAGCCCCAGCATTTT.

The CDR3 DNA reads as TGTGCCAGCAGTTTATCCGACCAGACAGATACGCAGTATTTT. Its protein is CASSLSDQTDTQYF. The chain employs TRBV28 and TRBJ2-3; D is uncertain. The CDR3 spans 14 residues. Germline lookup yields CDR1 MDHEN and CDR2 SYDVKM. The germline V and J ends were trimmed by 1 base and 3 bases, with 8 bases remaining between them.

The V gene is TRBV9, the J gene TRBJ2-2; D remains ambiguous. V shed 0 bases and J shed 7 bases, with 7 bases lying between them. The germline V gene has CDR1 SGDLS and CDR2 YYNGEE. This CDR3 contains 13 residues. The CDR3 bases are TGTGCCAGCAGCGTAGCCCCTCGCGGGGAGCTGTTTTTT. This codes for CASSVAPRGELFF.

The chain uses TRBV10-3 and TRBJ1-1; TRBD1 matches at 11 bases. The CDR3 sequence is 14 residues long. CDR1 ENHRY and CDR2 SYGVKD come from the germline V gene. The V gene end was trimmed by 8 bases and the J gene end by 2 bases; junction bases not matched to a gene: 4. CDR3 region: CAIDRTGGNTEAFF. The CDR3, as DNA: TGTGCCATCGACCGGACAGGGGGCAACACTGAAGCTTTCTTT.

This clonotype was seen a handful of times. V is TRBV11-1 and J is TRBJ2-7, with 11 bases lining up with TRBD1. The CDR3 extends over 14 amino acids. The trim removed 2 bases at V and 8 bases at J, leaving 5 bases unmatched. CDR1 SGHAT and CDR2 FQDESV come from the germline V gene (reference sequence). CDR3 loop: CASSLRLDRGQQYF. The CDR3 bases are TGTGCCAGCAGCTTACGTTTGGACAGGGGGCAGCAGTACTTC.

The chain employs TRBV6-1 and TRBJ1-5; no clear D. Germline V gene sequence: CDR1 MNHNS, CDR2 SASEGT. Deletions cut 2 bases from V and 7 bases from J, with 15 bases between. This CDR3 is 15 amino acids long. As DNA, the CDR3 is TGTGCCAGCAGTGAAACTGTCCCCAGTAGCCAGCCCCAGCATTTT. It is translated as CASSETVPSSQPQHF.

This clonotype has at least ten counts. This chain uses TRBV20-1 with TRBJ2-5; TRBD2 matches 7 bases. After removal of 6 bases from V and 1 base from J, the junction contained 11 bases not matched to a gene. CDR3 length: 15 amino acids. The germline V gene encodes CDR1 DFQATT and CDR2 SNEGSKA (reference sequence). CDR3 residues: CSATPRDYRQETQYF. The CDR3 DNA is TGCAGTGCCACCCCGCGGGACTACCGCCAAGAGACCCAGTACTTC.

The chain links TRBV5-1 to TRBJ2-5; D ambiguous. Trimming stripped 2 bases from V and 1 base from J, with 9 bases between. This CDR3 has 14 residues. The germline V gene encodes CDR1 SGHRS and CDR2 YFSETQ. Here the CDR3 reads CASSFDGFQETQYF. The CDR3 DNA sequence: TGCGCCAGCAGCTTCGACGGCTTCCAAGAGACCCAGTACTTC.

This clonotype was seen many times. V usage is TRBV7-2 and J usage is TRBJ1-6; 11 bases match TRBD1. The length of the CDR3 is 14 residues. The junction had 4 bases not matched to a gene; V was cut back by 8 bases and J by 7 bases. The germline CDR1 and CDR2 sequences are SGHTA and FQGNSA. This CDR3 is CASGRDRGNSPLHF. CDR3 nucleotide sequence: TGTGCCAGCGGAAGGGACAGGGGGAATTCACCCCTCCACTTT.

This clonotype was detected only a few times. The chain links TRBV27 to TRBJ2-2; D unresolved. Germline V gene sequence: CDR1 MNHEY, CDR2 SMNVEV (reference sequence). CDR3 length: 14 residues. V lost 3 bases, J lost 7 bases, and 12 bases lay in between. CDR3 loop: CASSFRARNGELFF. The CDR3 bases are TGTGCCAGCAGTTTTCGGGCCCGGAACGGGGAGCTGTTTTTT.

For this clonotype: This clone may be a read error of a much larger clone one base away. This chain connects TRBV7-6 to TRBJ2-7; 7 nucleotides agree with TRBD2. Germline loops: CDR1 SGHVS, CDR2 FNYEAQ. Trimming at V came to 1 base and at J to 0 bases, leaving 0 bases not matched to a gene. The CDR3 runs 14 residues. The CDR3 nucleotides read TGTGCCAGCAGCTTAGGGGAGGGCTCCTACGAGCAGTACTTC. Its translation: CASSLGEGSYEQYF. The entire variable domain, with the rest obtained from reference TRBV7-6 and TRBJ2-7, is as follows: GAGVSQSPRYKVTKRGQDVALRCDPISGHVSLYWYRQALGQGPEFLTYFNYEAQQDKSGLPNDRFSAERPEGSISTLTIQRTEQRDSAMYRCASSLGEGSYEQYFGPGTRLTVT.

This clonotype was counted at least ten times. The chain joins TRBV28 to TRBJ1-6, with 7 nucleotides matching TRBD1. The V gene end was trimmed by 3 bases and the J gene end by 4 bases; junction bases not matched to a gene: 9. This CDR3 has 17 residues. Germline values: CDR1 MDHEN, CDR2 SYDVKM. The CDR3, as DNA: TGTGCCAGCAGTTTCCCCGTGACAGGGTCGTATAATTCACCCCTCCACTTT. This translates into CASSFPVTGSYNSPLHF.

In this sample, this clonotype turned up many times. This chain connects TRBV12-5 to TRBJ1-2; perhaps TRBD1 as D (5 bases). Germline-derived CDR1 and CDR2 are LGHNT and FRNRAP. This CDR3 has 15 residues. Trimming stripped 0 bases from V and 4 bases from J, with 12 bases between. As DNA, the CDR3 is TGTGCTAGTGGTTTGGTAACGGGGCTCGTCTATGGCTACACCTTC. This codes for CASGLVTGLVYGYTF.

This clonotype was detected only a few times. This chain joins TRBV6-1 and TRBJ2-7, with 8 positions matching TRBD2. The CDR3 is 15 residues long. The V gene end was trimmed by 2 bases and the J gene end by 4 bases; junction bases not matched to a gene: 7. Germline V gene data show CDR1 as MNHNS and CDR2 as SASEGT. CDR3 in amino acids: CASSESGTREYEQYF. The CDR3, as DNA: TGTGCCAGCAGTGAATCCGGGACTAGGGAGTACGAGCAGTACTTC.

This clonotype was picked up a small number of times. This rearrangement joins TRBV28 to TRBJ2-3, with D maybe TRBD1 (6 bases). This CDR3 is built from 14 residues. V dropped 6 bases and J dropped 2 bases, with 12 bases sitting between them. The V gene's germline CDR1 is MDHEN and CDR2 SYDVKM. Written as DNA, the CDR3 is TGTGCCAGCAGAGCAGGGGATATCACAGATACGCAGTATTTT. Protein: CASRAGDITDTQYF. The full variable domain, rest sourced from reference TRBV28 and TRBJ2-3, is DVKVTQSSRYLVKRTGEKVFLECVQDMDHENMFWYRQDPGLGLRLIYFSYDVKMKEKGDIPEGYSVSREKKERFSLILESASTNQTSMYLCASRAGDITDTQYFGPGTRLTVL.

The CDR3 DNA follows: TGTGCCAGCAGCTTTAGAGGAGGAGGGGGCCCTTCCTACGAGCAGTACTTC. Protein: CASSFRGGGGPSYEQYF. The gene calls are TRBV5-4 and TRBJ2-7, with D tentatively TRBD1 (7 bases). Germline-derived CDR1 and CDR2 are SGHNT and YYREEE (reference sequence). CDR3 size: 17 residues. Trimming removed 2 bases from V and 1 base from J, with 19 bases in between.

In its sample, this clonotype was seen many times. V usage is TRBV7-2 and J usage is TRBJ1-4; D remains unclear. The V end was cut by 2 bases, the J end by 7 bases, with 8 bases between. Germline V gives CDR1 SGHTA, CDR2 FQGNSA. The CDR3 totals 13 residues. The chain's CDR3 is CASSLRGFEKLFF. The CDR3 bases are TGTGCCAGCAGCTTACGAGGGTTTGAAAAACTGTTTTTT.

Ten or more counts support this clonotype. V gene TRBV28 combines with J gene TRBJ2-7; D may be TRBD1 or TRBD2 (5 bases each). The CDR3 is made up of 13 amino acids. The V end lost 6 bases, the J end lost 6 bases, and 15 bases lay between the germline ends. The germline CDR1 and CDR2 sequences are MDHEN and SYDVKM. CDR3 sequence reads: CASRGTASGEQYF. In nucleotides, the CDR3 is TGTGCCAGCAGGGGGACGGCGTCGGGCGAGCAGTACTTC.

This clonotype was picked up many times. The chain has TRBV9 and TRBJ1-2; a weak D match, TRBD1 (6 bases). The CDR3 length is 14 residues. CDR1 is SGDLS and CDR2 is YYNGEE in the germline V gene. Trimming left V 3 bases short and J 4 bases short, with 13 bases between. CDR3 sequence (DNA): TGTGCCAGCAGCGAAGTGCAGGGGACCTATGGCTACACCTTC. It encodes CASSEVQGTYGYTF. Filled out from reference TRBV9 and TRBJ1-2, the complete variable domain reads DSGVTQTPKHLITATGQRVTLRCSPRSGDLSVYWYQQSLDQGLQFLIQYYNGEERAKGNILERFSAQQFPDLHSELNLSSLELGDSALYFCASSEVQGTYGYTFGSGTRLTVV.

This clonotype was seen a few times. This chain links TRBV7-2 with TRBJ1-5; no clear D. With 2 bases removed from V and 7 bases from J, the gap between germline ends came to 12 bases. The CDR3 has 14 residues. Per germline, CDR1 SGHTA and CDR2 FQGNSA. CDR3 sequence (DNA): TGTGCCAGCAGCTTATTCGAGGGTAGGCAGCCCCAGCATTTT. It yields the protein CASSLFEGRQPQHF.

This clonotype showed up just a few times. The CDR3 sequence: CASSNRPPDYEQYF. In DNA, the CDR3 is TGTGCCAGCAGCAACCGTCCCCCTGACTACGAGCAGTACTTC. The chain couples TRBV6-1 to TRBJ2-7; D is ambiguous. The ends were cut back, 6 bases at V and 3 bases at J, with 15 bases in the middle. Per the germline V gene, CDR1 is MNHNS and CDR2 is SASEGT. The CDR3 is 14 amino acids.

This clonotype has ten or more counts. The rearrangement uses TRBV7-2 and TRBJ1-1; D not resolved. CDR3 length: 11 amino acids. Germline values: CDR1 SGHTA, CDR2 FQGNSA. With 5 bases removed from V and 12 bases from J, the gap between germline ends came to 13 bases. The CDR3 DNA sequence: TGTGCCAGCAGCCTCAGAGTAAGGACTTTCTTT. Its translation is CASSLRVRTFF.

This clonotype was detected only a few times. The DNA of the CDR3 is TGCGCCAGCAGCCAAGACTGGGGTTGGACTAATGAAAAACTGTTTTTT. Encoded protein: CASSQDWGWTNEKLFF. The V and J genes are TRBV4-3 and TRBJ1-4; no firm D call. CDR1 and CDR2 from the germline V gene are LGHNA and YSLEER. The CDR3 is made up of 16 amino acids. Trimming left V 0 bases short and J 2 bases short, with 10 bases between.

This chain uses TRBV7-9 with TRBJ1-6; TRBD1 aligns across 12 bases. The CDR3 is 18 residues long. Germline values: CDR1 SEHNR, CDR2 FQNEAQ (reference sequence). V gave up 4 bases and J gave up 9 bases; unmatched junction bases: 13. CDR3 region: CASSSTGGQGAHGSPLHF. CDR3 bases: TGTGCCAGCAGCTCAACCGGGGGACAGGGGGCTCACGGTTCACCCCTCCACTTT.

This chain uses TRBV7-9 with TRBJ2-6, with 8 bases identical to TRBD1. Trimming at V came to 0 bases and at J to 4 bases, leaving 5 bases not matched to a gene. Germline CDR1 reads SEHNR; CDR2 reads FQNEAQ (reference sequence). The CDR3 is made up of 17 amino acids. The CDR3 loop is CASSLAAGGYGANVLTF. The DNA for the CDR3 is TGTGCCAGCAGCTTAGCGGCAGGGGGCTACGGGGCCAACGTCCTGACTTTC.

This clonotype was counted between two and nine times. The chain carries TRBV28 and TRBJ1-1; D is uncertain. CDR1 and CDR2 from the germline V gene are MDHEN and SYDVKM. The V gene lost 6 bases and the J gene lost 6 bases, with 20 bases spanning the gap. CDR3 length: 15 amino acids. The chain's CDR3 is CASRTPPGSASEAFF. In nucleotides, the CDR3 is TGTGCCAGCAGGACGCCCCCCGGATCGGCTTCTGAAGCTTTCTTT. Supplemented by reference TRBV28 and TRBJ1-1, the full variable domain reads DVKVTQSSRYLVKRTGEKVFLECVQDMDHENMFWYRQDPGLGLRLIYFSYDVKMKEKGDIPEGYSVSREKKERFSLILESASTNQTSMYLCASRTPPGSASEAFFGQGTRLTVV.

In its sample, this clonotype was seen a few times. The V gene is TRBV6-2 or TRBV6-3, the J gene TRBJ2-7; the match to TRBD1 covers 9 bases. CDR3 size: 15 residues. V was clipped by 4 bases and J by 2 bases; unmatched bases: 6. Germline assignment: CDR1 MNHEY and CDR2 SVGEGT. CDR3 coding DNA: TGTGCCAGCAGTTCCCCGGGACAGGGAACCTACGAGCAGTACTTC. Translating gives CASSSPGQGTYEQYF.

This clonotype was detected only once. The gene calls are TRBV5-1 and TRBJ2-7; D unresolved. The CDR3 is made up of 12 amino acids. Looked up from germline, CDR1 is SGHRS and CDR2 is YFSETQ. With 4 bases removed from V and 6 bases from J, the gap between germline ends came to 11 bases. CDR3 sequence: CASSRNEVEQYF. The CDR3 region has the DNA TGCGCCAGCAGCAGGAACGAGGTCGAGCAGTACTTC.

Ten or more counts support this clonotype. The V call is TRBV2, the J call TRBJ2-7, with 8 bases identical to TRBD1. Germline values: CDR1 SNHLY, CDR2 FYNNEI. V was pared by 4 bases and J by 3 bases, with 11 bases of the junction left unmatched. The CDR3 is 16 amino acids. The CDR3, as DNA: TGTGCCAGCAGTGGATCTCCCGTCGGACAGGGCTACGAGCAGTACTTC. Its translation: CASSGSPVGQGYEQYF. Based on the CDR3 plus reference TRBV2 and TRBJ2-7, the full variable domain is EPEVTQTPSHQVTQMGQEVILRCVPISNHLYFYWYRQILGQKVEFLVSFYNNEISEKSEIFDDQFSVERPDGSNFTLKIRSTKLEDSAMYFCASSGSPVGQGYEQYFGPGTRLTVT.